One and the same sample provided the 30 T cell receptor beta chains below, sequenced in a study of early T cells in non-severe SARS-CoV-2 infection. A single record per CDR3 protein comes from TCRdb applying MiXCR to the 5' RACE reads. The sample lists 35,000 to 55,000 distinct CDR3 sequences; about 23% were seen once. Sequenced material: whole blood, taken at baseline. The receptors here all came from an adult who was a healthcare worker with PCR-confirmed SARS-CoV-2 infection or an uninfected control (not recorded which).

This clonotype has a single count. This rearrangement joins TRBV18 to TRBJ2-1; the match to TRBD2 covers 10 bases. J gave up 5 bases and V 2 bases, and 3 bases lay outside the gene matches. From germline, CDR1 is KGHSH and CDR2 LQKENI. The CDR3 runs to 15 residues. The DNA of the CDR3 is TGTGCCAGCTCACCAGCCGGGACTAGCGACAATGAGCAGTTCTTC. It specifies CASSPAGTSDNEQFF. The full variable domain, its missing parts supplied by reference TRBV18 and TRBJ2-1, is NAGVMQNPRHLVRRRGQEARLRCSPMKGHSHVYWYRQLPEEGLKFMVYLQKENIIDESGMPKERFSAEFPKEGPSILRIQQVVRGDSAAYFCASSPAGTSDNEQFFGPGTRLTVL.

This clonotype was counted at least ten times. The rearrangement uses TRBV7-2 and TRBJ1-2, with D possibly matching TRBD1 (6 bases). The germline V gene has CDR1 SGHTA and CDR2 FQGNSA. The CDR3 loop spans 13 amino acids. V dropped 2 bases and J dropped 6 bases, with 10 bases sitting between them. DNA for the CDR3: TGTGCCAGCAGCTTACACAGGGAGGATGGCTACACCTTC. Translating gives CASSLHREDGYTF.

This clonotype showed up just a few times. The chain employs TRBV7-8 and TRBJ2-5, with 12 bases lining up with TRBD1. With V trimmed by 3 bases and J by 7 bases, 6 bases remained unmatched. Germline V lookup: CDR1 SGHVS, CDR2 FQNEAQ. CDR3 length: 15 amino acids. The chain's CDR3 is CASSFGTGGDGTQYF. The CDR3 coding sequence is TGTGCCAGCAGCTTCGGGACAGGGGGCGATGGGACCCAGTACTTC.

The table lists this clonotype with a few counts. For the CDR3, the DNA is TGTGCCAGCAGTTACGCGGGGATCTCTCCTGGCTACACCTTC. It yields the protein CASSYAGISPGYTF. The V and J genes are TRBV6-5 and TRBJ1-2; D is undetermined. The CDR3 is 14 residues long. Germline CDR1 and CDR2: MNHEY and SVGAGI. Between the trimmed V and J ends, which lost 2 bases and 7 bases, there was a span of 14 bases.

This clonotype turned up a few times. The chain employs TRBV29-1 and TRBJ2-1; 11 bases match TRBD2. Germline V gene lookup returns CDR1 SQVTM and CDR2 ANQGSEA. With V trimmed by 4 bases and J by 4 bases, 6 bases remained unmatched. CDR3 length: 15 residues. CDR3 residues: CSVVAGGQVYNEQFF. In DNA form, the CDR3 reads TGCAGCGTTGTAGCGGGGGGGCAGGTTTACAATGAGCAGTTCTTC.

This clonotype was recorded many times. The chain couples TRBV11-2 to TRBJ2-7, with 8 bases matching TRBD1. Losses at the gene ends were 4 bases for V and 1 base for J; bases not matched to a gene: 3. From germline, CDR1 is SGHAT and CDR2 FQNNGV. The CDR3 totals 14 residues. The CDR3 nucleotides read TGTGCCAGCAGCTGGGACAGGATGTCCTACGAGCAGTACTTC. This translates into CASSWDRMSYEQYF.

This clonotype was counted between two and nine times. V gene TRBV6-2 or TRBV6-3 combines with J gene TRBJ2-7; no clear D. The CDR3 is 14 residues long. V lost 2 bases to trimming and J lost 6 bases, with 14 bases between them. Germline V CDR1 and CDR2: MNHEY, SVGEGT. CDR3 bases: TGTGCCAGCAGTTACCTCTCGGGCGGCCTCGAGCAGTACTTC. This translates into CASSYLSGGLEQYF.

The genes are TRBV5-1 and TRBJ1-1; D may be TRBD1 (5 bases). V lost 0 bases to trimming and J lost 1 base, with 13 bases between them. Looked up from germline, CDR1 is SGHRS and CDR2 is YFSETQ. The CDR3 consists of 16 residues. Here the CDR3 DNA reads TGCGCCAGCAGCTTGGCGGCAGGGCCCCAGAACACTGAAGCTTTCTTT. It translates to CASSLAAGPQNTEAFF.

The chain recombines TRBV6-2 or TRBV6-3 with TRBJ2-7; D assignment may be TRBD1 or TRBD2 (5 bases each). This CDR3 comprises 16 residues. V was pared by 2 bases and J by 4 bases, with 18 bases between. The germline V gene has CDR1 MNHEY and CDR2 SVGEGT. The CDR3 DNA reads as TGTGCCAGCAGTTACAATCCCGGGACGGTATTTTACGAGCAGTACTTC. As protein: CASSYNPGTVFYEQYF.

This clonotype was found a few times. The V gene is TRBV2, the J gene TRBJ1-2; 7 bases map to TRBD1. Germline V lookup: CDR1 SNHLY, CDR2 FYNNEI. V shed 6 bases, J shed 6 bases, and the junction held 7 bases outside the gene matches. The length of the CDR3 is 13 residues. CDR3 protein: CASRAPDRDGYTF. The CDR3 bases are TGTGCCAGCAGGGCCCCAGACAGGGATGGCTACACCTTC.

This clonotype was detected only a few times. V usage is TRBV5-1 and J usage is TRBJ1-2; a possible D gene is TRBD1 (6 bases). There are 15 residues in the CDR3. V shed 2 bases and J shed 6 bases, with 17 bases lying between them. Germline-derived CDR1 and CDR2 are SGHRS and YFSETQ. The DNA for the CDR3 is TGCGCCAGCAGCTTTCCTTCCCGGGGGCGGGATGGCTACACCTTC. The encoded protein is CASSFPSRGRDGYTF.

This clonotype came up a few times. The chain carries TRBV14 and TRBJ1-1; tentatively, D is TRBD1 (5 bases). This CDR3 has 11 amino acids. Germline V gene sequence: CDR1 SGHDN, CDR2 FVKESK. Trimming took off 8 bases at V and 6 bases at J, with 10 bases between the two ends. For the CDR3, the DNA is TGTGCCAGCGGCCGGGGCCCTGAAGCTTTCTTT. Its protein is CASGRGPEAFF.

This chain links TRBV5-1 with TRBJ2-2; D perhaps matches TRBD1 (5 bases). Germline CDR1 SGHRS, CDR2 YFSETQ. The CDR3 contains 15 residues. Trimming left V 0 bases short and J 2 bases short, with 8 bases between. The CDR3 DNA follows: TGCGCCAGCAGCTTGGGACAGATTAACACCGGGGAGCTGTTTTTT. It translates to CASSLGQINTGELFF.

This chain joins TRBV5-1 and TRBJ1-1; D might be TRBD1 (5 bases). From germline, CDR1 is SGHRS and CDR2 YFSETQ. CDR3 length equals 12 residues. V lost 4 bases and J 4 bases, leaving 8 bases between the germline ends. This CDR3 reads CASSVQGTEAFF. The CDR3 DNA sequence: TGCGCCAGCAGCGTGCAGGGCACTGAAGCTTTCTTT.

The sample holds a few counts of this clonotype. This chain connects TRBV7-9 to TRBJ1-2; 8 bases are a match to TRBD1. V gave up 4 bases and J gave up 4 bases; unmatched junction bases: 11. Germline CDR1 is SEHNR and CDR2 is FQNEAQ (reference sequence). CDR3 length equals 16 residues. The CDR3 sequence: CASSSRNPGTGYGYTF. In nucleotides, the CDR3 is TGTGCCAGCAGCTCGCGAAATCCCGGGACAGGCTATGGCTACACCTTC.

The chain combines TRBV6-1 with TRBJ2-3; 8 nucleotides align to TRBD2. The V and J ends lost 4 bases and 1 base, in that order; junction bases with no gene match: 7. There are 16 residues in the CDR3. Germline lookup yields CDR1 MNHNS and CDR2 SASEGT. The CDR3 DNA reads as TGTGCCAGCAGTGCTCCTAGCGGGCGCCGCACAGATACGCAGTATTTT. This encodes CASSAPSGRRTDTQYF.

Only a few counts were recorded for this clonotype. This chain joins TRBV5-6 and TRBJ2-7; D is unclear. CDR1 and CDR2 (germline): SGHDT, YYEEEE. CDR3 length: 14 amino acids. Trimming removed 0 bases at V and 0 bases at J, with 7 bases between. The CDR3 spells CASSLDSNSYEQYF. The CDR3, as DNA: TGTGCCAGCAGCTTGGACAGTAACTCCTACGAGCAGTACTTC. The variable domain in full, with the rest retrieved from reference TRBV5-6 and TRBJ2-7, is DAGVTQSPTHLIKTRGQQVTLRCSPKSGHDTVSWYQQALGQGPQFIFQYYEEEERQRGNFPDRFSGHQFPNYSSELNVNALLLGDSALYLCASSLDSNSYEQYFGPGTRLTVT.

The chain links TRBV5-5 to TRBJ1-2; no reliable D call. The CDR3 extends over 12 amino acids. The germline gives CDR1 SGHKS, CDR2 YYEKEE (reference sequence). Trimming left V 3 bases short and J 6 bases short, with 9 bases between. This CDR3 is CASSSQANGYTF. CDR3 sequence (DNA): TGTGCCAGCAGCTCCCAGGCGAATGGCTACACCTTC.

This clonotype was detected a few times. V and J are TRBV24-1 and TRBJ2-3; possibly TRBD2 for D (5 bases). V was trimmed by 5 bases and J by 3 bases, leaving 11 bases between them. CDR3 size: 14 residues. The germline CDR1 and CDR2 sequences are KGHDR and SFDVKD. Written as DNA, the CDR3 is TGTGCCACCAGTGGGGGAGTCCAGACAGATACGCAGTATTTT. Residues: CATSGGVQTDTQYF.

This clonotype was recorded a few times. This rearrangement joins TRBV27 to TRBJ1-2; a weak D match, TRBD1 (5 bases). Trimming left V 7 bases short and J 8 bases short, with 17 bases between. CDR1 and CDR2 from the germline V gene are MNHEY and SMNVEV (reference sequence). The CDR3 contains 13 residues. The CDR3 reads CASKWGGEVGYTF. DNA for the CDR3: TGTGCCAGCAAATGGGGCGGAGAGGTCGGCTACACCTTC.

This clonotype was observed a handful of times. The chain employs TRBV30 and TRBJ1-1; D unresolved. V lost 2 bases and J 3 bases, leaving 7 bases between the germline ends. Germline assignment: CDR1 GTSNPN and CDR2 SVGIG (reference sequence). This CDR3 comprises 12 residues. In DNA form, the CDR3 reads TGTGCCTGGAGTCTGGCGGACACTGAAGCTTTCTTT. Residues: CAWSLADTEAFF.

This chain joins TRBV20-1 and TRBJ2-2; D unresolved. The CDR3 has 17 amino acids. The V end lost 0 bases, the J end lost 2 bases, and 16 bases lay between the germline ends. In germline, CDR1 is DFQATT, CDR2 SNEGSKA (reference sequence). The CDR3 DNA is TGCAGTGCTAGAGATGAATTGTCTTGGGGAAACACCGGGGAGCTGTTTTTT. Its translation: CSARDELSWGNTGELFF.

The chain joins TRBV19 to TRBJ1-2, with D possibly matching TRBD1 (5 bases). This CDR3 comprises 15 residues. Trimming took 3 bases from V and 4 from J, leaving 15 bases between them. The V gene's germline CDR1 is LNHDA and CDR2 SQIVND (reference sequence). DNA for the CDR3: TGTGCCAGTAGTATTACAGGTCTGAATTTCTATGGCTACACCTTC. Its protein product is CASSITGLNFYGYTF.

This chain joins TRBV14 and TRBJ2-7, with D uncertain. V lost 1 base and J 7 bases, leaving 8 bases between the germline ends. Germline CDR1 reads SGHDN; CDR2 reads FVKESK. The CDR3 is made up of 12 amino acids. CDR3 sequence: CASSQAFGEQYF. The CDR3 bases are TGTGCCAGCAGCCAAGCATTCGGGGAGCAGTACTTC.

This clonotype was seen at least ten times. V and J are TRBV3-1 and TRBJ2-7; perhaps TRBD2 as D (5 bases). V was pared by 1 base and J by 2 bases, with 12 bases between. The CDR3 loop spans 15 amino acids. Per the germline V gene, CDR1 is LGHDT and CDR2 is YNNKEL (reference sequence). In nucleotides, the CDR3 is TGTGCCAGCAGCCAAGCACTTGACGGGACCTACGAGCAGTACTTC. Residues: CASSQALDGTYEQYF.

The CDR3 nucleotides read TGCAGTGCTAGTAACTTGTTAGGAGCCTACGAGCAGTACTTC. Amino acid sequence: CSASNLLGAYEQYF. The gene calls are TRBV20-1 and TRBJ2-7; D ambiguous. Germline V gene sequence: CDR1 DFQATT, CDR2 SNEGSKA (reference sequence). The V end was cut by 3 bases, the J end by 2 bases, with 14 bases between. The CDR3 sequence is 14 residues long.

V is TRBV7-2 and J is TRBJ2-7; tentatively, D is TRBD1 (6 bases). Germline V gives CDR1 SGHTA, CDR2 FQGNSA. The ends were cut back, 0 bases at V and 3 bases at J, with 9 bases in the middle. The CDR3 totals 14 residues. CDR3 in DNA: TGTGCCAGCAGCTTAGCACAGGGCGTCTACGAGCAGTACTTC. It yields the protein CASSLAQGVYEQYF.

This clonotype was counted between two and nine times. The chain has TRBV3-2 and TRBJ2-7; the D call TRBD2 from the table was never checked on the DNA. TRBV3-2 is termed a pseudogene. The CDR3 sequence is 19 residues long. As DNA, the CDR3 is TGTGCCAGCAGCATTCGGACTAGCGGGGCATTAAAGAGCTCCTACGAGCAGTACTTC. Its protein is CASSIRTSGALKSSYEQYF.

The chain recombines TRBV21-1 with TRBJ1-6; the D call in the table, TRBD1, was not verified against the DNA. TRBV21-1 is an annotated pseudogene. The CDR3 covers 16 residues. The CDR3 sequence: CASSKPPQGLDSPLHF. The CDR3, as DNA: TGTGCCAGCAGCAAACCCCCACAGGGGTTAGATTCACCCCTCCACTTT.

The genes are TRBV11-2 and TRBJ2-5; D is possibly TRBD1 (6 bases). The CDR3 has 14 amino acids. Per the germline V gene, CDR1 is SGHAT and CDR2 is FQNNGV. The germline V and J ends were trimmed by 1 base and 5 bases, with 11 bases remaining between them. In DNA form, the CDR3 reads TGTGCCAGCAGCTTAGTCACAGGGAAGGAGACCCAGTACTTC. It translates to CASSLVTGKETQYF.